The 18 T cell receptor beta chains below all came from one sample that was sequenced in a study of blood T cell repertoires in COVID-19. Here immunoSEQ multiplex PCR was the method, and the copy in TCRdb shows in-frame clones only, minus some. The data show around 320,000 clones, almost 90% seen once. Specimen: PBMCs or T cells enriched from blood (not recorded which). The receptors originated from a woman between 18 and 30 years old with acute COVID-19.

The chain combines TRBV7-9 with TRBJ2-3; weak D call: TRBD2 (6 bases). Germline V CDR1 and CDR2: SEHNR, FQNEAQ (reference sequence). V dropped 0 bases and J dropped 5 bases, with 15 bases sitting between them. This CDR3 is built from 16 residues. Here the CDR3 DNA reads TGTGCCAGCAGCTTAGCCCCTAGATTGGGAGGAGATACGCAGTATTTT. This sequence encodes CASSLAPRLGGDTQYF.

The V gene is TRBV6-6, the J gene TRBJ2-7; TRBD1 aligns across 10 bases. Looked up from germline, CDR1 is MNHNY and CDR2 is SVGAGI (reference sequence). This CDR3 has 14 amino acids. V lost 6 bases to trimming and J lost 2 bases; unmatched junction nucleotides: 4. The CDR3 DNA follows: TGTGCCAGCAGGGGGACAGGGGCCCCCTACGAGCAGTACTTC. Residues: CASRGTGAPYEQYF.

The CDR3 region has the DNA TGTGCCAGCGGAAGGAGGCTAGCGGACCAAGAGACCCAGTACTTC. This translates into CASGRRLADQETQYF. The V call is TRBV2, the J call TRBJ2-5; 7 nucleotides line up with TRBD2. V shed 8 bases, J shed 0 bases, and the junction held 9 bases outside the gene matches. The CDR3 runs 15 residues. The germline CDR1 and CDR2 sequences are SNHLY and FYNNEI. Looking up the rest from reference TRBV2 and TRBJ2-5 gives the full variable domain: EPEVTQTPSHQVTQMGQEVILRCVPISNHLYFYWYRQILGQKVEFLVSFYNNEISEKSEIFDDQFSVERPDGSNFTLKIRSTKLEDSAMYFCASGRRLADQETQYFGPGTRLLVL.

The J gene is TRBJ1-1, the V gene TRBV7-9; TRBD1 might be the D (5 bases). Trimming took 5 bases from V and 1 from J, leaving 11 bases between them. CDR1 SEHNR and CDR2 FQNEAQ come from the germline V gene (reference sequence). This CDR3 contains 14 residues. As DNA, the CDR3 is TGTGCCAGCAGCCCCTGGGGGGGGAACACTGAAGCTTTCTTT. Translated: CASSPWGGNTEAFF.

The chain links TRBV2 to TRBJ2-7; 8 bases are a match to TRBD1. The V segment lost 7 bases and the J segment 2 bases; nucleotides outside the gene matches: 4. The CDR3 covers 13 residues. The germline gives CDR1 SNHLY, CDR2 FYNNEI. CDR3 DNA sequence: TGTGCCAGCAATCGGGACAGGACCTACGAGCAGTACTTC. It encodes CASNRDRTYEQYF.

This chain joins TRBV27 and TRBJ1-4, with 10 nucleotides matching TRBD1. The ends lost 2 bases at V and 7 bases at J; junction bases unmatched: 10. CDR3 length: 17 amino acids. Germline V CDR1 and CDR2: MNHEY, SMNVEV (reference sequence). The CDR3 region has the DNA TGTGCCAGCAGTTTAAGTGTTCGAGGACAGGGGGTTGAAAAACTGTTTTTT. Residues: CASSLSVRGQGVEKLFF.

This clone has a single count. The chain has TRBV3-1 (or the pseudogene TRBV3-2) and TRBJ1-1; TRBD1 might be the D (6 bases). CDR1 LGHDT and CDR2 YNNKEL come from the germline V gene (reference sequence). The CDR3 contains 13 residues. V was pared by 7 bases and J by 4 bases, with 13 bases between. CDR3 loop: CASTNGQTTEAFF. The CDR3 coding sequence is TGTGCCAGCACCAATGGACAGACCACTGAAGCTTTCTTT.

The chain has TRBV10-3 and TRBJ1-1, with 8 bases that match TRBD1. The CDR3 length is 17 residues. The germline CDR1 and CDR2 sequences are ENHRY and SYGVKD. Trimming cost V 6 bases and J 1 base; bases outside gene matches: 13. The CDR3 reads CAISGTGGSRGNTEAFF. CDR3 sequence (DNA): TGTGCCATCAGCGGGACAGGCGGGTCTAGAGGGAACACTGAAGCTTTCTTT.

The rearrangement joins TRBV15 to TRBJ1-1, with D perhaps matching TRBD1 (5 bases). From germline, CDR1 is LNHNV and CDR2 YYDKDF (reference sequence). The CDR3 covers 15 residues. V was cut by 2 bases and J by 5 bases, with 15 bases left in between. This CDR3 is CATSRNQGGRTEAFF. CDR3 coding DNA: TGTGCCACCAGCAGAAATCAGGGAGGGAGAACTGAAGCTTTCTTT. The full variable domain, in which reference TRBV15 and TRBJ1-1 provide the parts outside the CDR3, is DAMVIQNPRYQVTQFGKPVTLSCSQTLNHNVMYWYQQKSSQAPKLLFHYYDKDFNNEADTPDNFQSRRPNTSFCFLDIRSPGLGDTAMYLCATSRNQGGRTEAFFGQGTRLTVV.

This clone appeared a few times. The chain combines TRBV7-2 with TRBJ2-7; the D is unclear. Germline V gene sequence: CDR1 SGHTA, CDR2 FQGNSA. The V end lost 1 base, the J end lost 4 bases, and 14 bases lay between the germline ends. CDR3 length equals 15 residues. The CDR3, as DNA: TGTGCCAGCAGCTTAGGGGCAGGTTATTATTACGAGCAGTACTTC. It translates to CASSLGAGYYYEQYF.

V is TRBV28 and J is TRBJ1-3; D is unclear. V lost 2 bases and J 4 bases, leaving 9 bases between the germline ends. The germline gives CDR1 MDHEN, CDR2 SYDVKM. The CDR3 consists of 14 residues. CDR3: CASSLGQWGNTIYF. DNA of the CDR3: TGTGCCAGCAGTTTAGGGCAGTGGGGAAACACCATATATTTT.

J is TRBJ1-2 and V is TRBV29-1; 8 bases agree with TRBD1. V was clipped by 6 bases and J by 3 bases; unmatched bases: 6. Germline V gene lookup returns CDR1 SQVTM and CDR2 ANQGSEA. The CDR3 runs 13 residues. CDR3 DNA sequence: TGCAGCGTACGGACAGGGTCTTACTATGGCTACACCTTC. It codes for CSVRTGSYYGYTF.

This chain joins TRBV10-3 and TRBJ2-7, with 8 positions matching TRBD1. This CDR3 has 13 amino acids. Trimming removed 4 bases from V and 1 base from J; junction bases left unmatched: 0. The germline gives CDR1 ENHRY, CDR2 SYGVKD. CDR3 in DNA: TGTGCCATCAGTGGGGACAGGTCCTACGAGCAGTACTTC. Translated: CAISGDRSYEQYF.

V usage is TRBV19 and J usage is TRBJ2-7, with 8 bases that match TRBD1. V was clipped by 5 bases and J by 5 bases; unmatched bases: 8. CDR3 size: 14 residues. The germline V gene has CDR1 LNHDA and CDR2 SQIVND (reference sequence). CDR3 coding DNA: TGTGCCAGTAGTCCCGACCCGGACAGGGACGAGCAGTACTTC. It translates to CASSPDPDRDEQYF.

The genes are TRBV12-5 and TRBJ2-4; TRBD2 is a possible D gene (6 bases). This CDR3 region has 18 residues. Germline V gene lookup returns CDR1 LGHNT and CDR2 FRNRAP. Trimming left V 0 bases short and J 0 bases short, with 15 bases between. The CDR3 spells CASGLVREAALAKNIQYF. In DNA form, the CDR3 reads TGTGCTAGTGGTTTGGTAAGGGAGGCGGCACTAGCCAAAAACATTCAGTACTTC.

The chain has TRBV11-2 and TRBJ2-7; D perhaps matches TRBD2 (7 bases). Trimming removed 10 bases from V and 1 base from J, with 14 bases in between. The CDR3 is 13 amino acids. Germline V gives CDR1 SGHAT, CDR2 FQNNGV. CDR3 in amino acids: CAIGEGGSYEQYF. The CDR3 DNA reads TGTGCCATTGGGGAGGGGGGGTCCTACGAGCAGTACTTC.

CDR3 bases: TGTGCCAGCAGGCGAGGGACAGGGTTTGAAAACATTCAGTACTTC. Its protein product is CASRRGTGFENIQYF. The chain carries TRBV11-2 and TRBJ2-4, with 9 bases that match TRBD1. Trimming removed 6 bases from V and 5 bases from J; junction bases left unmatched: 8. Per the germline V gene, CDR1 is SGHAT and CDR2 is FQNNGV. The CDR3 consists of 15 residues.

This clone came up once. The chain couples TRBV9 to TRBJ1-1; 8 nucleotides line up with TRBD1. J gave up 1 base and V 4 bases, and 6 bases lay outside the gene matches. The CDR3 runs 15 residues. Per the germline V gene, CDR1 is SGDLS and CDR2 is YYNGEE. Here the CDR3 DNA reads TGTGCCAGCAGCCCGACAGGGGAGGGGAACACTGAAGCTTTCTTT. Translated, it gives CASSPTGEGNTEAFF.